Each of the 21 T cell receptor beta chains below was sequenced from the same sample in a study of T cells in localized non-small cell lung cancer. TCRdb's copy holds only in-frame clones and misses some; the assay was immunoSEQ multiplex PCR. Of about 18,000 clones in the sample, about 85% were seen once. The sample consisted of peripheral blood, taken before any cancer treatment. The receptors stem from a female donor older than 55 with stage I lung adenocarcinoma.

This clone was detected a few times. The CDR3 loop reads CASSFQGSAEKLFF. CDR3 DNA: TGTGCCAGCAGCTTTCAGGGGTCTGCTGAAAAACTGTTTTTT. The V call is TRBV7-2, the J call TRBJ1-4; D possibly corresponds to TRBD1 (6 bases). Germline lookup yields CDR1 SGHTA and CDR2 FQGNSA. The CDR3 spans 14 residues. V lost 3 bases and J lost 7, with 12 bases in between.

V usage is TRBV4-3 and J usage is TRBJ1-2; weak D call: TRBD1 (6 bases). The CDR3 is 15 amino acids. Trimming took 0 bases from V and 7 from J, leaving 15 bases between them. Germline assignment: CDR1 LGHNA and CDR2 YSLEER. The CDR3 bases are TGCGCCAGCAGCCAAGATTCCCAGGGGAACCCTGGCTACACCTTC. It is translated as CASSQDSQGNPGYTF.

The gene calls are TRBV7-2 and TRBJ2-1, with TRBD2 as a possible D gene (6 bases). Germline V gene data show CDR1 as SGHTA and CDR2 as FQGNSA. The CDR3 consists of 11 residues. V was shortened by 0 bases and J by 12 bases, with 6 bases between the two germline ends. DNA for the CDR3: TGTGCCAGCAGCTTAGCACTAGCGCAGTTCTTC. It translates to CASSLALAQFF.

The V and J genes are TRBV9 and TRBJ2-5, with D possibly being TRBD1 (7 bases). The CDR3 totals 16 residues. V shed 2 bases and J shed 0 bases, with 14 bases lying between them. Germline CDR1 and CDR2: SGDLS and YYNGEE. In DNA, the CDR3 is TGTGCCAGCAGCGTCGCAGGGGGGCTGAACCAAGAGACCCAGTACTTC. This encodes CASSVAGGLNQETQYF. Full variable domain (rest looked up from reference TRBV9 and TRBJ2-5): DSGVTQTPKHLITATGQRVTLRCSPRSGDLSVYWYQQSLDQGLQFLIQYYNGEERAKGNILERFSAQQFPDLHSELNLSSLELGDSALYFCASSVAGGLNQETQYFGPGTRLLVL.

This clone was found once. V is TRBV4-3 and J is TRBJ2-2, with a possible D match to TRBD1 (5 bases). The V gene lost 0 bases and the J gene lost 1 base, with 9 bases spanning the gap. Germline-derived CDR1 and CDR2 are LGHNA and YSLEER. The CDR3 loop spans 16 amino acids. The CDR3 here is CASSQEGQGNTGELFF. As DNA, the CDR3 is TGCGCCAGCAGCCAAGAAGGGCAGGGGAACACCGGGGAGCTGTTTTTT.

The chain joins TRBV19 to TRBJ2-1; D uncertain. Per germline, CDR1 LNHDA and CDR2 SQIVND (reference sequence). The CDR3 runs 15 residues. With 6 bases removed from V and 4 bases from J, the gap between germline ends came to 16 bases. The CDR3 loop reads CASRVEFPPYNEQFF. The CDR3 region has the DNA TGTGCCAGTAGGGTAGAGTTCCCACCTTACAATGAGCAGTTCTTC.

The chain recombines TRBV5-1 with TRBJ2-3; 7 nucleotides agree with TRBD2. This CDR3 is 15 amino acids long. The germline V gene encodes CDR1 SGHRS and CDR2 YFSETQ. V lost 5 bases, J lost 4 bases, and 10 bases stayed unmatched. The CDR3 region has the DNA TGCGCCAGCAGGTCCGGGACTATTGCCCCAGATACGCAGTATTTT. Amino acid sequence: CASRSGTIAPDTQYF.

This clone has only a few counts. This rearrangement joins TRBV7-2 to TRBJ2-7; perhaps D is TRBD1 or TRBD2 (5 bases each). Trimming took 7 bases from V and 7 from J, leaving 17 bases between them. This CDR3 has 13 residues. CDR1 is SGHTA and CDR2 is FQGNSA in the germline V gene. In DNA, the CDR3 is TGTGCCAGCAACGACAGAGGGACGAAGGAGCAGTACTTC. Amino acids: CASNDRGTKEQYF.

The chain is built from TRBV6-4 and TRBJ2-2; 12 nucleotides agree with TRBD1. Germline CDR1 is MRHNA and CDR2 is SNTAGT. The CDR3 consists of 16 residues. With V trimmed by 3 bases and J by 6 bases, 5 bases remained unmatched. The CDR3 reads CASSDSGTGGPGELFF. DNA for the CDR3: TGTGCCAGCAGTGATTCCGGGACAGGGGGCCCCGGGGAGCTGTTTTTT.

This chain uses TRBV7-9 with TRBJ2-3, with D possibly TRBD1 on 5 matching bases. The germline V gene encodes CDR1 SEHNR and CDR2 FQNEAQ (reference sequence). This CDR3 contains 14 residues. The V gene lost 6 bases and the J gene lost 2 bases, with 12 bases spanning the gap. CDR3 nucleotide sequence: TGTGCCAGCAGTAAGCGACAGATCACAGATACGCAGTATTTT. It encodes CASSKRQITDTQYF.

The rearrangement uses TRBV5-6 and TRBJ2-7, with D perhaps TRBD1 (5 bases). This CDR3 region has 15 residues. Looked up from germline, CDR1 is SGHDT and CDR2 is YYEEEE. Trimming cost V 4 bases and J 2 bases, with 16 bases left between them. The CDR3 DNA follows: TGTGCCAGCAGCCCTATACCGACAGCAACCTACGAGCAGTACTTC. Its protein is CASSPIPTATYEQYF.

The genes are TRBV27 and TRBJ2-3; 8 bases align to TRBD1. Germline-derived CDR1 and CDR2 are MNHEY and SMNVEV (reference sequence). The CDR3 has 15 residues. After removal of 2 bases from V and 4 bases from J, the junction contained 5 bases not matched to a gene. This CDR3 is CASSLTPTGADTQYF. The DNA of the CDR3 is TGTGCCAGCAGTTTAACCCCGACAGGGGCAGATACGCAGTATTTT.

CDR3 sequence (DNA): TGTGCCTGGACAAAAGGGAGCAATCAGCCCCAGCATTTT. Residues: CAWTKGSNQPQHF. The rearrangement uses TRBV30 and TRBJ1-5; D is unresolved. The CDR3 has 13 residues. Deletions cut 4 bases from V and 1 base from J, with 8 bases between. Germline CDR1 and CDR2: GTSNPN and SVGIG (reference sequence).

The chain is built from TRBV10-3 and TRBJ1-3; D is unclear. CDR1 is ENHRY and CDR2 is SYGVKD in the germline V gene. Trimming took 8 bases from V and 0 from J, leaving 14 bases between them. This CDR3 contains 15 residues. In DNA, the CDR3 is TGTGCCATCCGAGGCAGCCTTTTCTCTGGAAACACCATATATTTT. Translated: CAIRGSLFSGNTIYF.

V and J are TRBV7-2 and TRBJ1-5; D is uncertain. The CDR3 length is 14 residues. Trimming cost V 5 bases and J 1 base, with 9 bases left between them. Germline V gene lookup returns CDR1 SGHTA and CDR2 FQGNSA. The CDR3 sequence: CASSPGESNQPQHF. The CDR3 nucleotides are TGTGCCAGCAGCCCCGGGGAGAGCAATCAGCCCCAGCATTTT. The whole variable domain, remainder taken from reference TRBV7-2 and TRBJ1-5, is GAGVSQSPSNKVTEKGKDVELRCDPISGHTALYWYRQSLGQGLEFLIYFQGNSAPDKSGLPSDRFSAERTGGSVSTLTIQRTQQEDSAVYLCASSPGESNQPQHFGDGTRLSIL.

The rearrangement joins TRBV27 to TRBJ2-1, with D unresolved. Trimming took 3 bases from V and 4 from J, leaving 4 bases between them. The CDR3 is made up of 12 amino acids. Germline V gives CDR1 MNHEY, CDR2 SMNVEV (reference sequence). The CDR3 spells CASSLGYNEQFF. CDR3 DNA: TGTGCCAGCAGTTTGGGTTACAATGAGCAGTTCTTC.

V gene TRBV19 combines with J gene TRBJ2-7; D is undetermined. Looked up from germline, CDR1 is LNHDA and CDR2 is SQIVND (reference sequence). CDR3 length: 13 amino acids. V lost 5 bases and J lost 2, with 10 bases in between. The CDR3 region is CASSSTAAYEQYF. DNA of the CDR3: TGTGCCAGTAGTTCGACCGCCGCCTACGAGCAGTACTTC.

V gene TRBV18 combines with J gene TRBJ2-1; 7 bases are a match to TRBD1. Trimming cost V 1 base and J 0 bases; bases outside gene matches: 9. CDR1 and CDR2 (germline): KGHSH, LQKENI. CDR3 length equals 18 residues. CDR3 in DNA: TGTGCCAGCTCACCACTCTTCAGACAGGGCCGCTCCTACAATGAGCAGTTCTTC. It is translated as CASSPLFRQGRSYNEQFF.

The V call is TRBV25-1, the J call TRBJ2-7, with D possibly being TRBD2 (5 bases). Per the germline V gene, CDR1 is MGHDK and CDR2 is SYGVNS. The CDR3 consists of 14 residues. V lost 1 base and J 3 bases, leaving 10 bases between the germline ends. The CDR3 loop is CASSESAGDYEQYF. CDR3 DNA sequence: TGTGCCAGCAGTGAATCCGCCGGGGACTACGAGCAGTACTTC.

V is TRBV4-3 and J is TRBJ2-3; 7 nucleotides align to TRBD2. This CDR3 comprises 16 residues. V lost 4 bases to trimming and J lost 2 bases; unmatched junction nucleotides: 9. The germline CDR1 and CDR2 sequences are LGHNA and YSLEER. The DNA of the CDR3 is TGCGCCAGCAGCCGCGGGGGAGGGGCCAACACAGATACGCAGTATTTT. This translates into CASSRGGGANTDTQYF.

The rearrangement joins TRBV5-1 to TRBJ2-7; D tentatively fits TRBD1 or TRBD2 (5 bases each). Trimming pared 2 bases from V and 0 bases from J, leaving 12 bases between. CDR3 length equals 15 residues. Per germline, CDR1 SGHRS and CDR2 YFSETQ. The CDR3 DNA reads TGCGCCAGCAGCTTAAGGCCAGGGAGCTCCTACGAGCAGTACTTC. This encodes CASSLRPGSSYEQYF. Full variable domain (remainder filled in from reference TRBV5-1 and TRBJ2-7): KAGVTQTPRYLIKTRGQQVTLSCSPISGHRSVSWYQQTPGQGLQFLFEYFSETQRNKGNFPGRFSGRQFSNSRSEMNVSTLELGDSALYLCASSLRPGSSYEQYFGPGTRLTVT.